The 3 T cell receptor beta chains below all came from one sample that was sequenced in a study of CD8+CD57+ T cells in acquired aplastic anemia. Patients picked for sequencing had shown CD8+CD57+ cell expansion detected by flow cytometry. The template used for profiling TCR beta VDJ and CDR3 was genomic DNA. TCRdb itself ran the reads through MiXCR, one entry per CDR3 protein. The sample lists 300,000 or so distinct CDR3 sequences, approximately 58% occurring once. The sequencing input was sorted CD4+, CD8+, or CD8+CD57+ T cells (not recorded which) from PBMCs. The receptor set was obtained from a human donor with aplastic anemia.

There are a few counts of this clonotype. The J gene is TRBJ2-7, the V gene TRBV2, with 10 bases that match TRBD2. CDR1 is SNHLY, CDR2 FYNNEI, per germline. The V segment lost 2 bases and the J segment 7 bases; nucleotides outside the gene matches: 8. The CDR3 is 15 amino acids. In nucleotides, the CDR3 is TGTGCCAGCAGTGAATTCCAGCGGGAGGGCCAAGAGCAGTACTTC. It is translated as CASSEFQREGQEQYF.

The V call is TRBV7-2, the J call TRBJ2-2; 7 nucleotides agree with TRBD2. Germline CDR1 reads SGHTA; CDR2 reads FQGNSA. CDR3 length: 16 residues. J gave up 4 bases and V 5 bases, and 10 bases lay outside the gene matches. The CDR3 is CASSPREAGITGELFF. CDR3 in DNA: TGTGCCAGCAGCCCCCGAGAAGCGGGGATCACCGGGGAGCTGTTTTTT.

Concerning this clonotype: This may come from a read error, since a much larger clone is one base off. The CDR3 region has the DNA TGTGCCATCAGTGAAGGCAGTTACTACATGAACACTGAAGCTTTCTTT. Translation gives CAISEGSYYMNTEAFF. The chain carries TRBV10-3 and TRBJ1-1; unclear D gene. This CDR3 is built from 16 residues. Per germline, CDR1 ENHRY and CDR2 SYGVKD. The V gene lost 3 bases and the J gene lost 0 bases, with 14 bases spanning the gap.